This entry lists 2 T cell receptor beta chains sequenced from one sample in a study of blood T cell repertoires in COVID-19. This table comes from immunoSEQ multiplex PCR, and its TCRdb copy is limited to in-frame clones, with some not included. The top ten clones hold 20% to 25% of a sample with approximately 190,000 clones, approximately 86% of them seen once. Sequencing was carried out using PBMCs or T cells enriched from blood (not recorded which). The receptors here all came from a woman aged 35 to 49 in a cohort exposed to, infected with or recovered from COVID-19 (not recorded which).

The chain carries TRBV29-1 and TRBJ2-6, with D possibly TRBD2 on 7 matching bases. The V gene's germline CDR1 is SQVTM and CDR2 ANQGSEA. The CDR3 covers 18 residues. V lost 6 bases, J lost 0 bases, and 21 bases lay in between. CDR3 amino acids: CSVIGGAGPHSGANVLTF. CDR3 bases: TGCAGCGTCATAGGGGGAGCGGGACCCCACTCTGGGGCCAACGTCCTGACTTTC.

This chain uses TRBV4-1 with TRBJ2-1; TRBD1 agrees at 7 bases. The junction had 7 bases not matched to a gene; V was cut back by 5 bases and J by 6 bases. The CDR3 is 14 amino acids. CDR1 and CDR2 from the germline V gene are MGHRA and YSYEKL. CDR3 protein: CASSARDRVNEQFF. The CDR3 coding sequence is TGCGCCAGCAGCGCCCGGGACAGAGTCAATGAGCAGTTCTTC.